Reported below is one T cell receptor (beta chain). The count of this clone is one. No cognate antigen has been identified for it. No qualities accompany the bases; no much larger clone lies one base away. TCRbeta CDR3 regions were amplified from genomic DNA using the immunoSEQ Assay, a bias-controlled multiplex PCR. The paper's processing steps were these. Within the assay, amplification of reference gene primers was used to estimate how many nucleated cells each sample contained. To quantify the absolute abundance of each unique TCRbeta CDR3 rearrangement, sequence reads were collapsed and filtered. For each sample, productive Simpson clonality was calculated as the square root of Simpson's diversity index over productive rearrangements. TCRdb obtained this table from immuneACCESS and retained in-frame rearrangements with V and J assigned. These tables miss some clones; where compared with another copy, unresolved V genes account for less than half of the shortfall, and the remainder is unexplained. V, J and clone size are those of that table, while D and trimming were read from the DNA. The sample table lists about 77,000 clones, about 80% of them with a count of one. Jointly, the top ten make up approximately 4.6% of the sample.

These data are taken from a study of blood T cell repertoires in COVID-19 (dated by TCRdb to 2018 to 2021). Context from the whole study: Collaborator samples came from the United States, Italy and Spain and covered acute and convalescent phases of COVID-19. The prospective study material was composed of cDNA or gDNA derived from T cells, B-cell-depleted T cells, or PBMCs. The sample metadata nearly always contained a de-identified subject ID, COVID-19 status, age in years and sex. A freely available public database, intended as a resource for researchers studying the immune response to SARS-CoV-2, is where the repertoires were released. Where available, HLA class I and class II types were obtained from metadata supplied by the sample provider rather than from assay-based typing. The samples were drawn from two sources: the first 160 participants of the ongoing ImmuneRACE study, and some 1,300 subjects contributed by 6 global collaborators. Subjects who had been exposed to COVID-19, were actively infected with it, or had recovered from it provided the deeply sampled blood TCRbeta repertoires that made up the dataset.

Results the study describes overall, beyond this receptor: The amount of clinical and demographic metadata varied by source and participant and was provided uncurated.

CDR1 and CDR2, looked up from the germline V gene (reference sequence), are LNHDA and SQIVND. Reading from cysteine to phenylalanine, the CDR3 counts 17 amino acids. Of the read, only the CDR3 DNA is kept; its 51 bases are in frame from base 1. The junction carries 12 bases between V and J, which are trimmed by 3 bases and 0 bases respectively. The collaborating institutions used their own protocols to collect whole blood in K2EDTA tubes. For TCRbeta analysis, collaborators shipped samples as frozen whole blood, isolated PBMCs, or DNA extracted from either of those sample types. Recombination joined TRBV19 with TRBJ2-6; perhaps TRBD1 is the D gene, with 6 bases matching. The clonotype was recovered from a woman in her 70s with acute or convalescent COVID-19. The sequenced sample consisted of peripheral blood. CDR3 region: CASSIAGTHSGANVLTF. The nucleotide sequence is TGTGCCAGTAGTATCGCTGGGACACACTCTGGGGCCAACGTCCTGACTTTC.